This T cell receptor (beta chain) was captured by sequencing in a study of blood T cell repertoires in COVID-19. Looking at the study overall: The cDNA or gDNA used as material had been derived from T cells, B-cell-depleted T cells, or PBMCs.

Profiling relied on immunoSEQ multiplex PCR, and the TCRdb table lists in-frame clones only, not all of them. The sample lists over 65,000 clones, approximately 84% occurring once. V was clipped by 0 bases and J by 2 bases; unmatched bases: 11. The germline gives CDR1 SGHRS, CDR2 YFSETQ. CDR3 length: 18 residues. Sequencing was carried out using peripheral blood. The chain joins TRBV5-1 to TRBJ2-3; 8 nucleotides line up with TRBD2. This receptor was taken from a human donor in a cohort sampled during active COVID-19. In nucleotides, the CDR3 is TGCGCCAGCAGCTTGGGTTTCTGGGCTAGCGGGTCCACAGATACGCAGTATTTT. It yields the protein CASSLGFWASGSTDTQYF.